The rows below give T cell receptor beta chains drawn from one sample of a study of cytomegalovirus exposure and HLA in healthy donors. The protocol was immunoSEQ multiplex PCR, while the TCRdb copy is restricted to in-frame clones and leaves out a portion. The sample consists of under 200,000 clones, around 84% of them appearing once. Sequenced input: PBMCs. The receptors originated from a male donor in good health and CMV-seropositive. Each CDR3 is given with its conserved first and last residue. The D gene is left open where the match is weak. For some rows the clone size is stated as once, few or many, or as a class when expanded; others skip it.

clone_size: .
cdr3_length: 16
d_call: TRBD1
j_call: TRBJ1-2
v_call: TRBV5-5
cdr3_nt: TGTGCCAGCAGCCCGGCGGGGACAGGGGGCTCCTATGGCTACACCTTC
cdr3_aa: CASSPAGTGGSYGYTF

clone_size: .
cdr3_length: 12
d_call: .
j_call: TRBJ1-1
v_call: TRBV6-5
cdr3_nt: TGTGCCAGCAGCTATTCGGGGACTGCAGCTTTCTTT
cdr3_aa: CASSYSGTAAFF

clone_size: few
cdr3_length: 13
d_call: .
j_call: TRBJ1-1
v_call: TRBV19
cdr3_nt: TGTGCCAGTAGTTCCGGGACAAACACTGAAGCTTTCTTT
cdr3_aa: CASSSGTNTEAFF

clone_size: .
cdr3_length: 17
d_call: .
j_call: TRBJ2-6
v_call: TRBV30
cdr3_nt: TGTGCCTGGAGTGTACTCACAGGCCTCTCTGGGGCCAACGTCCTGACTTTC
cdr3_aa: CAWSVLTGLSGANVLTF

clone_size: .
cdr3_length: 16
d_call: .
j_call: TRBJ2-1
v_call: TRBV13
cdr3_nt: TGTGCCAGCAGCCCTCGGGGGAAGGTTACCTACAATGAGCAGTTCTTC
cdr3_aa: CASSPRGKVTYNEQFF

clone_size: few
cdr3_length: 15
d_call: .
j_call: TRBJ1-5
v_call: TRBV19
cdr3_nt: TGTGCCAGTAGCATCGGACGGGGAGTTAATCAGCCCCAGCATTTT
cdr3_aa: CASSIGRGVNQPQHF

clone_size: .
cdr3_length: 14
d_call: .
j_call: TRBJ1-1
v_call: TRBV4-3
cdr3_nt: TGCGCCAGCAGCGCCTATCAGGGGAACACTGAAGCTTTCTTT
cdr3_aa: CASSAYQGNTEAFF

clone_size: .
cdr3_length: 15
d_call: .
j_call: TRBJ1-1
v_call: TRBV19
cdr3_nt: TGTGCCAGTACCGATCTTAGGGGCAGGGGCACTGAAGCTTTCTTT
cdr3_aa: CASTDLRGRGTEAFF

clone_size: .
cdr3_length: 15
d_call: TRBD1
j_call: TRBJ1-3
v_call: TRBV6-5
cdr3_nt: TGTGCCAGCAGGCGAACAGGGGATCCTGGAAACACCATATATTTT
cdr3_aa: CASRRTGDPGNTIYF

clone_size: .
cdr3_length: 14
d_call: TRBD1
j_call: TRBJ1-5
v_call: TRBV5-1
cdr3_nt: TGCGCCAGCAGCCCCCAGGGGGTTAGTCAGCCCCAGCATTTT
cdr3_aa: CASSPQGVSQPQHF

clone_size: .
cdr3_length: 14
d_call: TRBD1
j_call: TRBJ1-2
v_call: TRBV7-2
cdr3_nt: TGTGCCAGCAGCCAGGGGGGCGGTACGTTAGGCTACACCTTC
cdr3_aa: CASSQGGGTLGYTF

clone_size: few
cdr3_length: 16
d_call: .
j_call: TRBJ2-4
v_call: TRBV18
cdr3_nt: TGTGCCAGCTCACCATTCGCCCAGACAGCCAAAAACAGTCAGTACTTC
cdr3_aa: CASSPFAQTAKNSQYF

clone_size: .
cdr3_length: 15
d_call: TRBD1
j_call: TRBJ2-1
v_call: TRBV5-4
cdr3_nt: TGTGCCAGCAGCCCTAGACAGGGTGCCTACAATGAGCAGTTCTTC
cdr3_aa: CASSPRQGAYNEQFF

clone_size: .
cdr3_length: 16
d_call: .
j_call: TRBJ2-2
v_call: TRBV10-1
cdr3_nt: TGCGCCAGCAGTGAGACGAAGGGGATGAACACCGGGGAGCTGTTTTTT
cdr3_aa: CASSETKGMNTGELFF

clone_size: .
cdr3_length: 13
d_call: .
j_call: TRBJ1-1
v_call: TRBV4-3
cdr3_nt: TGCGCCAGCAGCCAACAGATGAACACTGAAGCTTTCTTT
cdr3_aa: CASSQQMNTEAFF

clone_size: .
cdr3_length: 15
d_call: TRBD2
j_call: TRBJ2-1
v_call: TRBV18
cdr3_nt: TGTGCCAGCTCACCCGGGACTAGCGGGAGAAATGAGCAGTTCTTC
cdr3_aa: CASSPGTSGRNEQFF

clone_size: .
cdr3_length: 15
d_call: .
j_call: TRBJ2-3
v_call: TRBV5-6
cdr3_nt: TGTGCCAGCAGCTTGGGCGGGGTGAGCACAGATACGCAGTATTTT
cdr3_aa: CASSLGGVSTDTQYF

clone_size: .
cdr3_length: 18
d_call: TRBD2
j_call: TRBJ2-3
v_call: TRBV5-1
cdr3_nt: TGCGCCAGCAGCTTGCCCCTTAGCGGGACGGCCTTCCCAGATACGCAGTATTTT
cdr3_aa: CASSLPLSGTAFPDTQYF

clone_size: .
cdr3_length: 12
d_call: .
j_call: TRBJ1-1
v_call: TRBV9
cdr3_nt: TGTGCCAGCAGCGTAGGCAGGGGTGCAGCTTTCTTT
cdr3_aa: CASSVGRGAAFF

clone_size: few
cdr3_length: 12
d_call: .
j_call: TRBJ2-1
v_call: TRBV19
cdr3_nt: TGTGCCAGTAGTATAGTTCGAGGTGAGCAGTTCTTC
cdr3_aa: CASSIVRGEQFF

clone_size: .
cdr3_length: 13
d_call: .
j_call: TRBJ2-7
v_call: TRBV5-4
cdr3_nt: TGTGCCAGCAGCTTAAACACCCGTCACGAGCAGTACTTC
cdr3_aa: CASSLNTRHEQYF

clone_size: .
cdr3_length: 18
d_call: TRBD2
j_call: TRBJ2-3
v_call: TRBV7-2
cdr3_nt: TGTGCCAGCAGCAAACTAGCGGGGGGGTTTTCTAGCACAGATACGCAGTATTTC
cdr3_aa: CASSKLAGGFSSTDTQYF

clone_size: .
cdr3_length: 16
d_call: TRBD2
j_call: TRBJ2-2
v_call: TRBV18
cdr3_nt: TGTGCCAGCTCACCCCGACTAGCGTCGAACACCGGGGAGCTGTTTTTT
cdr3_aa: CASSPRLASNTGELFF

clone_size: .
cdr3_length: 15
d_call: TRBD2
j_call: TRBJ2-5
v_call: TRBV7-6
cdr3_nt: TGTGCCAGCAGCTCCACTAGCGGGAGAGTGGAGACCCAGTACTTC
cdr3_aa: CASSSTSGRVETQYF

clone_size: once
cdr3_length: 17
d_call: .
j_call: TRBJ1-1
v_call: TRBV19
cdr3_nt: TGTGCCAGTAGTATCGGACTCCGGGCTGGCCTGAACACTGAAGCTTTCTTT
cdr3_aa: CASSIGLRAGLNTEAFF

clone_size: once
cdr3_length: 15
d_call: .
j_call: TRBJ2-3
v_call: TRBV5-1
cdr3_nt: TGCGCCAGCAGCTTGAGACGGGAGAGCTCAGATACGCAGTATTTT
cdr3_aa: CASSLRRESSDTQYF

clone_size: .
cdr3_length: 16
d_call: .
j_call: TRBJ2-7
v_call: TRBV7-9
cdr3_nt: TGTGCCAGCAGCTTAAAAGGGCGGGGGCCTTCCTACGAGCAGTACTTC
cdr3_aa: CASSLKGRGPSYEQYF

clone_size: .
cdr3_length: 14
d_call: TRBD1
j_call: TRBJ2-7
v_call: TRBV6-1
cdr3_nt: TGTGCCAGCTCCCAGGACAGGGGATCCTACGAGCAGTACTTC
cdr3_aa: CASSQDRGSYEQYF

clone_size: .
cdr3_length: 14
d_call: TRBD1
j_call: TRBJ1-5
v_call: TRBV28
cdr3_nt: TGTGCCAGCGGGACAGGGGTGAGCAATCAGCCCCAGCATTTT
cdr3_aa: CASGTGVSNQPQHF

clone_size: once
cdr3_length: 16
d_call: .
j_call: TRBJ1-3
v_call: TRBV15
cdr3_nt: TGTGCCACCAGCAGAGATCCCGCGGGGTTGGGAAACACCATATATTTT
cdr3_aa: CATSRDPAGLGNTIYF

clone_size: .
cdr3_length: 15
d_call: .
j_call: TRBJ2-7
v_call: TRBV5-1
cdr3_nt: TGCGCCAGCAGCTTGATTGGGACTCCGTCCTACGAGCAGTACTTC
cdr3_aa: CASSLIGTPSYEQYF

clone_size: .
cdr3_length: 12
d_call: .
j_call: TRBJ1-2
v_call: TRBV19
cdr3_nt: TGTGCCACCAGCAGGGTAAACTATGGCTACACCTTC
cdr3_aa: CATSRVNYGYTF

clone_size: .
cdr3_length: 16
d_call: .
j_call: TRBJ1-6
v_call: TRBV6-6
cdr3_nt: TGTGCCAGCACGTATCCCCCACAGGGACGGAATTCACCCCTCCACTTT
cdr3_aa: CASTYPPQGRNSPLHF

clone_size: .
cdr3_length: 16
d_call: TRBD2
j_call: TRBJ2-3
v_call: TRBV5-1
cdr3_nt: TGCGCCAGCAGCTTGGATTCTGCGGGAGGGAGAGGGGCGCAGTATTTT
cdr3_aa: CASSLDSAGGRGAQYF

clone_size: .
cdr3_length: 14
d_call: TRBD1
j_call: TRBJ1-4
v_call: TRBV7-2
cdr3_nt: TGTGCCACCAGAGGAGGGGGCTCTGGTGAAAAACTGTTTTTT
cdr3_aa: CATRGGGSGEKLFF

clone_size: .
cdr3_length: 14
d_call: TRBD1
j_call: TRBJ1-1
v_call: TRBV28
cdr3_nt: TGTGCCAGCAGTTTCAGGGGGCGGGTCACTGAAGCTTTCTTT
cdr3_aa: CASSFRGRVTEAFF

clone_size: .
cdr3_length: 13
d_call: .
j_call: TRBJ1-1
v_call: TRBV19
cdr3_nt: TGTGCCAGTAGTATTCGGGGGGACACTGAAGCTTTCTTT
cdr3_aa: CASSIRGDTEAFF

clone_size: .
cdr3_length: 14
d_call: TRBD2
j_call: TRBJ2-3
v_call: TRBV6-5
cdr3_nt: TGTGCCAGCGGTAGCGGGAGCTCTCGGGATACGCAGTATTTT
cdr3_aa: CASGSGSSRDTQYF

clone_size: few
cdr3_length: 14
d_call: .
j_call: TRBJ2-3
v_call: TRBV6-1
cdr3_nt: TGTGCCAGCAGCCCCGGGGAGCAGACAGATACGCAGTATTTT
cdr3_aa: CASSPGEQTDTQYF

clone_size: .
cdr3_length: 15
d_call: .
j_call: TRBJ2-3
v_call: TRBV29-1
cdr3_nt: TGCAGCACCCGACTTAGCAGCGCTAGCACAGATACGCAGTATTTT
cdr3_aa: CSTRLSSASTDTQYF

clone_size: .
cdr3_length: 16
d_call: .
j_call: TRBJ2-7
v_call: TRBV10-3
cdr3_nt: TGTGCCATCAGCGAGTTTTGGAGGGAGAGCTCCTACGAGCAGTACTTC
cdr3_aa: CAISEFWRESSYEQYF

clone_size: .
cdr3_length: 15
d_call: .
j_call: TRBJ1-2
v_call: TRBV11-2
cdr3_nt: TGTGCCAGCAGCCACGGGGGGGGGACTAACTATGGCTACACCTTC
cdr3_aa: CASSHGGGTNYGYTF

clone_size: few
cdr3_length: 12
d_call: .
j_call: TRBJ2-3
v_call: TRBV9
cdr3_nt: TGTGCCAGCAGCGTGATTGCGAATACGCAGTATTTT
cdr3_aa: CASSVIANTQYF

clone_size: .
cdr3_length: 15
d_call: .
j_call: TRBJ2-1
v_call: TRBV18
cdr3_nt: TGTGCCAGCTCACTCGACACTGGATCCTACAATGAGCAGTTCTTC
cdr3_aa: CASSLDTGSYNEQFF

clone_size: .
cdr3_length: 15
d_call: .
j_call: TRBJ1-3
v_call: TRBV9
cdr3_nt: TGTGCCAGCAGCGTAGATGGGGCGCCTGGAAACACCATATATTTT
cdr3_aa: CASSVDGAPGNTIYF

clone_size: .
cdr3_length: 17
d_call: .
j_call: TRBJ1-3
v_call: TRBV30
cdr3_nt: TGTGCCTGGAGCCTACCCTCTCCGGGTCTGCCTGGAAACACCATATATTTT
cdr3_aa: CAWSLPSPGLPGNTIYF

clone_size: .
cdr3_length: 14
d_call: TRBD1
j_call: TRBJ1-4
v_call: TRBV2
cdr3_nt: TGTGCCACTACCGGGACAGGGGTCGGTGAAAAACTGTTTTTT
cdr3_aa: CATTGTGVGEKLFF

clone_size: few
cdr3_length: 16
d_call: TRBD2
j_call: TRBJ2-5
v_call: TRBV27
cdr3_nt: TGTGCCAGCAGTACCGGACTAGCGGGAGGTCAAGAGACCCAGTACTTC
cdr3_aa: CASSTGLAGGQETQYF

clone_size: .
cdr3_length: 16
d_call: TRBD2
j_call: TRBJ2-1
v_call: TRBV9
cdr3_nt: TGTGCCAGCAGCGCCACCGGGACTAGAAACTACAATGAGCAGTTCTTC
cdr3_aa: CASSATGTRNYNEQFF